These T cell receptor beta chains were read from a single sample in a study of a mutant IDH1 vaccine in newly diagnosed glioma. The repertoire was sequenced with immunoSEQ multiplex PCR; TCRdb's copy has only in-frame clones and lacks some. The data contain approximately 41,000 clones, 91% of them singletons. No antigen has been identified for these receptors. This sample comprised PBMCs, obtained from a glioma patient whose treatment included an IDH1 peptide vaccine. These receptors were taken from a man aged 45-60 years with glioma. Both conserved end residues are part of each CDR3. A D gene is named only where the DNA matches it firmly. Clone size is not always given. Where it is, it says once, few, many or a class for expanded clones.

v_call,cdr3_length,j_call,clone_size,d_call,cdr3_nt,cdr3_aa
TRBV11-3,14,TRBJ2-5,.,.,TGTGCCAGCAGCAAAAGGGGGTCCCTAGAGACCCAGTACTTC,CASSKRGSLETQYF
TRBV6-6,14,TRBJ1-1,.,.,TGTGCCAGCAGTTACCTCAGGGACGCCACTGAAGCTTTCTTT,CASSYLRDATEAFF
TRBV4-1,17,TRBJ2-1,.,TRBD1,TGCGCCAGCAGCCGACGAAGGCCGGGACAGGGGGGGAATGAGCAGTTCTTC,CASSRRRPGQGGNEQFF
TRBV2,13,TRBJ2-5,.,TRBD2,TGTGCCACCCAAGCGGGGAGGAAAGAGACCCAGTACTTC,CATQAGRKETQYF
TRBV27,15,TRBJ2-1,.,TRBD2,TGTGCCAGCAGTTTAGCGGTGTGGGGGGGGAATGAGCAGTTCTTC,CASSLAVWGGNEQFF
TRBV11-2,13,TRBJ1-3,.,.,TGTGCCAGCAGACAGAGCTCTGGAAACACCATATATTTT,CASRQSSGNTIYF
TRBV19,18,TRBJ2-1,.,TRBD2,TGTGCCAGTAGGAGTATTCTGCGCGGGAGTGACGGGAACAATGAGCAGTTCTTC,CASRSILRGSDGNNEQFF
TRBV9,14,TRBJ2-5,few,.,TGTGCCAGCAGCCCCCCGCAACGTCCGGAGACCCAGTACTTC,CASSPPQRPETQYF
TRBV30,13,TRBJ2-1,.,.,TGTGCCTGGACCTTTGGACTCAACAATGAGCAGTTCTTC,CAWTFGLNNEQFF
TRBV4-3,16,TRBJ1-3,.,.,TGCGCCAGCAGCCAAGATTTGGGTAGCTCTGGAAACACCATATATTTT,CASSQDLGSSGNTIYF
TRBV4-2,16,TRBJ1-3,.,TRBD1,TGTGCCAGCAGCCAAGATGGGACAGGGACTGGAAACACCATATATTTT,CASSQDGTGTGNTIYF
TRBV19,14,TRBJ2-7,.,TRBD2,TGTGCCAGTAGTGAGGGCGGGAGGGCGAACGAGCAGTACTTC,CASSEGGRANEQYF
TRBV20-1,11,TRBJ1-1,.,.,TGCAGTTGCCGGGAACAGGGAGATGCTTTCTTT,CSCREQGDAFF
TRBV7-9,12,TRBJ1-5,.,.,TGTGCCAGCAGCTTTCGTAGTCAGCCCCAGCATTTT,CASSFRSQPQHF
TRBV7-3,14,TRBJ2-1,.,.,TGTGCCAGCAGCCGTGGGAAAGGGACGGATGAGCAGTTCTTC,CASSRGKGTDEQFF
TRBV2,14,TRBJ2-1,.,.,TGTGCCAGCAGTGAAGCGCTTCCTGGCAATGAGCAGTTCTTC,CASSEALPGNEQFF
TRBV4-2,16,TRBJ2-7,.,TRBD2,TGTGCCAGCAGCCAGGGGGTAGCGGGAGGCCTCTACGAGCAGTACTTC,CASSQGVAGGLYEQYF
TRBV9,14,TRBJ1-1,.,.,TGTGCCAGCAGCGTAGAATTGCTCGGCACTGAAGCTTTCTTT,CASSVELLGTEAFF
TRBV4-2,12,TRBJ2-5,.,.,TGTGCCAGCAGCTTCGTTGAAGAGACCCAGTACTTC,CASSFVEETQYF
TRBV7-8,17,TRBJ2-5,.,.,TGTGCCAGCAGCTTAGCCGGAGGGGTCGCAGACCAAGAGACCCAGTACTTC,CASSLAGGVADQETQYF
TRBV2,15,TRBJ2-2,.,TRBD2,TGTGCCAGCAGGGGGACTAGCGGGGCAACCGGGGAGCTGTTTTTT,CASRGTSGATGELFF
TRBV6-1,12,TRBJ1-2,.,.,TGTGCCAGCAGTGACAACAGTTATGGCTACACCTTC,CASSDNSYGYTF
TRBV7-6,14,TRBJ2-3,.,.,TGTGCCAGCAGGTTCAGGTCTAGCACAGATACGCAGTATTTT,CASRFRSSTDTQYF
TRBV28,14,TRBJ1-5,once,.,TGTGCCAGCAGTTTAAGTACAGTGAATCAGCCCCAGCATTTT,CASSLSTVNQPQHF
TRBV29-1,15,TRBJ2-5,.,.,TGCAGCGTTGAAGATCGGGAACAGGGCCAAGAGACCCAGTACTTC,CSVEDREQGQETQYF
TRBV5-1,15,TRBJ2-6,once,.,TGCGCCAGCAGCTTGTTTGAATCTGGGGCCAACGTCCTGACTTTC,CASSLFESGANVLTF
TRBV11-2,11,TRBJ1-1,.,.,TGTGCCAGCAGCAAGAGGGTAGAAGCTTTCTTT,CASSKRVEAFF
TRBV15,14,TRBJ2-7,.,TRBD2,TGTGCCACCAGCAGTTCAGCGGGAGCTATCGAGCAGTACTTC,CATSSSAGAIEQYF
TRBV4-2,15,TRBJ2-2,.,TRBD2,TGTGCCAGCAGCGATGGGAGGGCTGGCACCGGGGAGCTGTTTTTT,CASSDGRAGTGELFF
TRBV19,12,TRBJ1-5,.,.,TGTGCCAGTAGATCATATAATCAGCCCCAGCATTTT,CASRSYNQPQHF
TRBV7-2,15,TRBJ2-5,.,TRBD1,TGTGCCAGCAGCACGGGACAGTTTGGCCAAGAGACCCAGTACTTC,CASSTGQFGQETQYF
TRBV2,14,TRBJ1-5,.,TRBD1,TGTGCCAGCAACCCAGGGGGTAGCAATCAGCCCCAGCATTTT,CASNPGGSNQPQHF
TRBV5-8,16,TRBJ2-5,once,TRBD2,TGTGCCAGCAGCTTGAGAAAGCGGGGGGGCCTGGAGACCCAGTACTTC,CASSLRKRGGLETQYF
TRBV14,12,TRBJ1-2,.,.,TGTGCCAGCAGCCAATACATCTATGGCTACACCTTC,CASSQYIYGYTF
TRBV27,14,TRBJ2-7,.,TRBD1,TGTGCCAGCAGTCCCCAGGGGGCCGCCTACGAGCAGTACTTC,CASSPQGAAYEQYF
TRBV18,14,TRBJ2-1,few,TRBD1,TGTGCCAGCTCACCCGGACAGGTTTACAATGAGCAGTTCTTC,CASSPGQVYNEQFF
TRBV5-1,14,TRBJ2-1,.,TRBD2,TGCGCCAGCAGCCCCGGGACTAGCGGAGCGAAGCAGTTCTTC,CASSPGTSGAKQFF
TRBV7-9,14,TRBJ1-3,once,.,TGTGCCAGCAGCTTAGGGGAGTCTGGAAACACCATATATTTT,CASSLGESGNTIYF
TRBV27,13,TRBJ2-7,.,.,TGTGCCAGCAGTTTATCATGGCTGGACGAGCAGTACTTC,CASSLSWLDEQYF
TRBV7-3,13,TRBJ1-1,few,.,TGTGCCAGCAGAGAGGGACGGAACACTGAAGCTTTCTTT,CASREGRNTEAFF
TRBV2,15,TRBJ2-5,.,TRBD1,TGTGCCAGCAGTCGACAGGGGGGGTCCCAAGAGACCCAGTACTTC,CASSRQGGSQETQYF
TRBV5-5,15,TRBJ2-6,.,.,TGTGCCAGCAGCCCTTTGTACTCTGGGGCCAACGTCCTGACTTTC,CASSPLYSGANVLTF
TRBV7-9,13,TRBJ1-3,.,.,TGTGCCAGCAGCTTAGACACTGGAAACACCATATATTTT,CASSLDTGNTIYF
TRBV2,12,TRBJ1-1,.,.,TGTGCCAGCCAACAGGAATCCCCTGAAGCTTTCTTT,CASQQESPEAFF